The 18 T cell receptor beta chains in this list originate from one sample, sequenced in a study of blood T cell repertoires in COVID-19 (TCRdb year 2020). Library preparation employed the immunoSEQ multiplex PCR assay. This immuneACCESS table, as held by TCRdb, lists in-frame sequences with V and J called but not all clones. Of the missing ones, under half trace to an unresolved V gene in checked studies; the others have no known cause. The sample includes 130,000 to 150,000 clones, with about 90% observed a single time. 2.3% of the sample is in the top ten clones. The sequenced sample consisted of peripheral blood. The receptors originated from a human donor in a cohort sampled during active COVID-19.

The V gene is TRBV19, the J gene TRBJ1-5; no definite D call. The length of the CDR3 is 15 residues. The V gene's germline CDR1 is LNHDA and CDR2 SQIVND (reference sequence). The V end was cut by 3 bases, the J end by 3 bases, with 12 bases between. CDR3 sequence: CASSISRQNNQPQHF. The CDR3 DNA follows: TGTGCCAGTAGTATTTCGAGGCAGAACAATCAGCCCCAGCATTTT. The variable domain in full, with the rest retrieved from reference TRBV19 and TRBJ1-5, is DGGITQSPKYLFRKEGQNVTLSCEQNLNHDAMYWYRQDPGQGLRLIYYSQIVNDFQKGDIAEGYSVSREKKESFPLTVTSAQKNPTAFYLCASSISRQNNQPQHFGDGTRLSIL.

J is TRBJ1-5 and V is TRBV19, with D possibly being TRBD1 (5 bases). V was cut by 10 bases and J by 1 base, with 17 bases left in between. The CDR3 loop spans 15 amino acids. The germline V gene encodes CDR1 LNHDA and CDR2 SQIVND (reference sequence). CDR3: CATHLGGGSNQPQHF. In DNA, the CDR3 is TGTGCCACCCATTTGGGGGGGGGAAGCAATCAGCCCCAGCATTTT. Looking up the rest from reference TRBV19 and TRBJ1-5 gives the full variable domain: DGGITQSPKYLFRKEGQNVTLSCEQNLNHDAMYWYRQDPGQGLRLIYYSQIVNDFQKGDIAEGYSVSREKKESFPLTVTSAQKNPTAFYLCATHLGGGSNQPQHFGDGTRLSIL.

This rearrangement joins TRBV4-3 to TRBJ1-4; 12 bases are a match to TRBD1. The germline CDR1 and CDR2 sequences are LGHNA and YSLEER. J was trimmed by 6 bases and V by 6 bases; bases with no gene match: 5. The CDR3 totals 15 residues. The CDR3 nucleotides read TGCGCCAGCAGGGGACAGGGGGCGTTGGATGAAAAACTGTTTTTT. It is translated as CASRGQGALDEKLFF.

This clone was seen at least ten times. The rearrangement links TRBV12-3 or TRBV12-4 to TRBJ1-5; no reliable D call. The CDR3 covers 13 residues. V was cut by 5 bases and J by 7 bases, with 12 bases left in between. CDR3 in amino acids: CASSPARYQPQHF. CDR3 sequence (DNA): TGTGCCAGCAGTCCGGCCAGGTACCAGCCCCAGCATTTT.

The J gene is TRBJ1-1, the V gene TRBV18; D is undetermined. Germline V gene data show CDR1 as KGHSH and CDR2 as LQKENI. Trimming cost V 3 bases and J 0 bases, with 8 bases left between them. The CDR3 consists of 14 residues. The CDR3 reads CASSPGFMNTEAFF. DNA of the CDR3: TGTGCCAGCTCACCGGGCTTCATGAACACTGAAGCTTTCTTT.

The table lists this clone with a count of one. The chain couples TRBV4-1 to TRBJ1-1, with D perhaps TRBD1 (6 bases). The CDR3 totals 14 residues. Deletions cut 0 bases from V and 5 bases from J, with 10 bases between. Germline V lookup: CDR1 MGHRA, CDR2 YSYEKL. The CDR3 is CASSQEGAETEAFF. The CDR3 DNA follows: TGCGCCAGCAGCCAAGAGGGGGCGGAAACTGAAGCTTTCTTT.

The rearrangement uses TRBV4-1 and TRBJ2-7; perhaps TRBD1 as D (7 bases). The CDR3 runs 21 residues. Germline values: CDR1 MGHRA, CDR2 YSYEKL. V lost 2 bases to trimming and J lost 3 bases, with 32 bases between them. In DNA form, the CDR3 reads TGCGCCAGCAGCCAAATCCGGTTTTGGAGGGGGTCAAAAGGGGGCAACTACGAGCAGTACTTC. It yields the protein CASSQIRFWRGSKGGNYEQYF.

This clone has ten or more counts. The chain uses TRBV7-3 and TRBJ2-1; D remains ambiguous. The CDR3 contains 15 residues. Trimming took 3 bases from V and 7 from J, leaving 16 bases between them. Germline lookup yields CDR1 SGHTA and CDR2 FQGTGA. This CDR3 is CASSFERSRVNEQFF. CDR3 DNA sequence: TGTGCCAGCAGCTTTGAGAGAAGTAGAGTGAATGAGCAGTTCTTC.

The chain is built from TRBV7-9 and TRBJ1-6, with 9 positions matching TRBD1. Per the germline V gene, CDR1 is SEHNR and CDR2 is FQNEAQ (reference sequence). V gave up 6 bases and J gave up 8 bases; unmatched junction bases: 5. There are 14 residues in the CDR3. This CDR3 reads CASRGRTGDSPLHF. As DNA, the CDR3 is TGTGCCAGCAGGGGTAGGACAGGGGATTCACCCCTCCACTTT.

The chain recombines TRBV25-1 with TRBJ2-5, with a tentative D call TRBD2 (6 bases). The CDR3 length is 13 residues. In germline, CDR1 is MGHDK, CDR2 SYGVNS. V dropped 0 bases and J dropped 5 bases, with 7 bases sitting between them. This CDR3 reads CASSEYGSETQYF. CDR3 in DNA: TGTGCCAGCAGTGAATACGGGAGTGAGACCCAGTACTTC.

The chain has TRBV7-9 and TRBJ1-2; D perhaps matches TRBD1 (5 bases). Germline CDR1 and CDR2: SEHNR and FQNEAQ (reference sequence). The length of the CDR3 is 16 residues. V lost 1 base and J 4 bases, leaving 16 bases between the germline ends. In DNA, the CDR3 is TGTGCCAGCAGCTTAGGTTCGGGACTGGAATCCTATGGCTACACCTTC. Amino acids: CASSLGSGLESYGYTF. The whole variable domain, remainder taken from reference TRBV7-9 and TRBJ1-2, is DTGVSQNPRHKITKRGQNVTFRCDPISEHNRLYWYRQTLGQGPEFLTYFQNEAQLEKSRLLSDRFSAERPKGSFSTLEIQRTEQGDSAMYLCASSLGSGLESYGYTFGSGTRLTVV.

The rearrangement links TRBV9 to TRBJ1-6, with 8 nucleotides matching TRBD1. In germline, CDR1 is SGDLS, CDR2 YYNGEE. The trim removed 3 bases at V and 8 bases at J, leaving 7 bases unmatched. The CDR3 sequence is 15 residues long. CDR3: CASSGDRIFDSPLHF. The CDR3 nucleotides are TGTGCCAGCAGCGGGGACAGGATCTTTGATTCACCCCTCCACTTT.

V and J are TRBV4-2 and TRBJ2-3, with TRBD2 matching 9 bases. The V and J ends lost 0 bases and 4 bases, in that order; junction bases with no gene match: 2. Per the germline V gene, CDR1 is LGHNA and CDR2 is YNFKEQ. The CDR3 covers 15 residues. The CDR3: CASSQERGGADTQYF. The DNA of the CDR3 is TGTGCCAGCAGCCAAGAGCGGGGGGGAGCAGATACGCAGTATTTT.

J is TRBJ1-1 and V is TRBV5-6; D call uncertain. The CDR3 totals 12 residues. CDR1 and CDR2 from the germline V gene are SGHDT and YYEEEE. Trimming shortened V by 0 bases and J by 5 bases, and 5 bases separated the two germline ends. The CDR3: CASSLGSTEAFF. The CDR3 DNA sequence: TGTGCCAGCAGCTTGGGGAGTACTGAAGCTTTCTTT.

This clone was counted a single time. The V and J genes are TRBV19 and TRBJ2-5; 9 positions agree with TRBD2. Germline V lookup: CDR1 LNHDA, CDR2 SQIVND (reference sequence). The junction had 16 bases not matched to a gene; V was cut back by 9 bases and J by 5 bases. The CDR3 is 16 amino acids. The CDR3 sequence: CASREGRGGASETQYF. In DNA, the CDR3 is TGTGCCAGCAGGGAGGGACGCGGGGGGGCCTCCGAGACCCAGTACTTC.

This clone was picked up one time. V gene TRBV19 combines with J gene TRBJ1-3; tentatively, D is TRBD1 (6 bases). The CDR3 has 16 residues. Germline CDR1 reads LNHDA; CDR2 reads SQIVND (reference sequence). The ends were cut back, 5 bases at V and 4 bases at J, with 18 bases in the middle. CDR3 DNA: TGTGCCAGTAGTTTAATCCGACAGGAACGCGGAAACACCATATATTTT. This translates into CASSLIRQERGNTIYF.

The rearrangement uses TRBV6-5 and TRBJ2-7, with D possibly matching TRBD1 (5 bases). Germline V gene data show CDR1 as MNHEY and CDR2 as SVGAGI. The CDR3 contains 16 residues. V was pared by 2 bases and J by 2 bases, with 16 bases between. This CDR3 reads CASSYDWKQATYEQYF. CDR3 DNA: TGTGCCAGCAGTTACGATTGGAAACAGGCAACCTACGAGCAGTACTTC.

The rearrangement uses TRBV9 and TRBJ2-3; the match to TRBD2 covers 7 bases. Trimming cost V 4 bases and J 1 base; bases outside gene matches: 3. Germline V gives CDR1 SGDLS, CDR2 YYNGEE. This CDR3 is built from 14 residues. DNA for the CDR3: TGTGCCAGCAGCTTTAGCGGGCGCACAGATACGCAGTATTTT. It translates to CASSFSGRTDTQYF.